The T cell receptor beta chain described here comes from a study of OX40 agonist ivuxolimab in advanced cancers. Germline V gene lookup returns CDR1 SGHRS and CDR2 YFSETQ. This CDR3 has 16 amino acids. V lost 0 bases to trimming and J lost 4 bases, with 14 bases between them. Produced via immunoSEQ multiplex PCR; TCRdb's table is partial and in-frame only. The sample lists 100,000 or so clones, around 80% occurring once. This receptor was identified in an adult with an advanced solid tumor such as melanoma, head and neck, liver or kidney cancer. The chain carries TRBV5-1 and TRBJ1-3; possibly TRBD1 for D (6 bases). Specimen: CD4+ or CD8+ T cells sorted from blood, collected in a trial of the OX40 agonist ivuxolimab. The CDR3 DNA reads TGCGCCAGCAGCTTGGACGTCTCCAGGGGAGGAAACACCATATATTTT. Protein: CASSLDVSRGGNTIYF.